The following is a T cell receptor (beta chain) sequence with its context. The sample comes from a study of CD8 T cells in Susac syndrome. Random hexamers served to reverse transcribe about 0.5 to 1 ug RNA. Amplification of TCR beta CDR3 by immunoSEQ multiplex PCR spanned 54 Vbeta and 13 Jbeta. A single record per CDR3 protein comes from TCRdb applying MiXCR to the immunoSEQ multiplex PCR reads. In the table there are over 120,000 distinct CDR3 sequences, roughly 94% of which are singletons. The CDR3 sequence is 17 residues long. The V gene's germline CDR1 is LGHNA and CDR2 YNFKEQ. Trimming took 1 base from V and 3 from J; bases not matched to a gene: 11.

The J gene is TRBJ2-7, the V gene TRBV4-2; TRBD2 aligns across 8 bases. The origin of this receptor is a human donor in good health. Sequencing input: CD4+ T cells from PBMCs. The CDR3 DNA is TGTGCCAGCAGCCAAGGACCGGGGGGCGGGAGGCTCTACGAGCAGTACTTC. It yields the protein CASSQGPGGGRLYEQYF.